The clone carrying this T cell receptor (beta chain) was counted only a few times. Germline CDR1 and CDR2: MNHEY and SMNVEV (reference sequence). This CDR3 has 14 residues. With 6 bases clipped from V and 3 bases from J, the junction kept 4 bases outside the gene matches. Sequencing libraries for TCR beta were prepared with iRepertoire HTBI primers and Arm-PCR of CDR3 regions. Using its own MiXCR run on the multiplex PCR reads, TCRdb lists one record per CDR3 protein. Of hundreds of thousands of distinct CDR3 sequences listed, 21% were seen once; the top ten hold approximately 14%. This sample is drawn from a study of regulatory T cells in long-lasting Graves disease. Time point meaning: persistent/refractory GD, antithyroid drugs over 5 years with positive TRAb. RNA isolated from PBMCs was used to make the TCR library.

Specimen: peripheral blood mononuclear cells (PBMCs), collected when the disease was refractory, from a patient treated with antithyroid drugs. The chain is built from TRBV27 and TRBJ2-2; 7 bases match TRBD1. The receptor's source is a female donor with Graves disease. This chain's CDR3 is CASRGQRYTGELFF. As DNA, the CDR3 is TGTGCCAGCAGGGGACAGAGGTACACCGGGGAGCTGTTTTTT.